This TCR beta chain was recovered during a study of shared clonotypes between healthy human individuals. Across the whole study: CD4 naive cells filled three plates per donor, CD4 memory three, CD8 naive two and CD8 memory one.

This clone has a handful of counts. Its specificity is not known. Donors were healthy HIV-negative adults without recent acute infections or vaccinations. Source study methods: Junction-only sequences produced by ImmunoSEQ had no quality scores, so filtering differed. Assay: immunoSEQ multiplex PCR; the TCRdb copy retains only in-frame clones and omits some. That table gives V, J and clone size, and the DNA gave D and trimming. The sample has 2 million to 3 million clones, 80% to 95% seen once. Findings and caveats of the study: Sampling covered blood only; tissue repertoires likely differ.

The CDR3 consists of 17 residues. The J segment lost 5 bases and the V segment lost 8 bases, leaving 11 bases of the junction unmatched. Germline V gene lookup returns CDR1 KGHSH and CDR2 LQKENI. Material for sequencing was naive CD4+ T cells from PBMCs. Described subset: CD45RA+ positively selected. The receptor was derived from a man between 18 and 35 years old in good health. Some clones in this sample may be carry-over from other donors' samples. The chain has TRBV18 and TRBJ2-2, with TRBD2 identical over 13 bases. The CDR3 region is CASQRGLAGVLTGELFF. DNA for the CDR3: TGTGCCAGCCAACGCGGACTAGCGGGAGTATTGACCGGGGAGCTGTTTTTT.